The sequence of this T cell receptor (beta chain) was determined in a study of cytomegalovirus exposure and HLA in healthy donors. The PCR had 60 Vbeta and 13 Jbeta primers. Some clones are missing from TCRdb's copy, which holds only in-frame ones; the method was immunoSEQ multiplex PCR. The table lists 100,000 to 150,000 clones. The trim removed 8 bases at V and 1 base at J, leaving 6 bases unmatched. The V gene's germline CDR1 is SQVTM and CDR2 ANQGSEA. The CDR3 has 14 residues. The receptor's source is a man aged 25 to 45 in good health and CMV-seronegative. V is TRBV29-1 and J is TRBJ1-5; 9 bases are shared with TRBD1. The sequencing sample was made of PBMCs. DNA of the CDR3: TGCAGCACCCGACAGGGGGGAAGCAATCAGCCCCAGCATTTT. This sequence encodes CSTRQGGSNQPQHF. Looking up the rest from reference TRBV29-1 and TRBJ1-5 gives the full variable domain: SAVISQKPSRDICQRGTSLTIQCQVDSQVTMMFWYRQQPGQSLTLIATANQGSEATYESGFVIDKFPISRPNLTFSTLTVSNMSPEDSSIYLCSTRQGGSNQPQHFGDGTRLSIL.